The clone carrying this T cell receptor beta chain was picked up a small number of times. As yet, its antigen is unknown. The V end lost 2 bases, the J end lost 2 bases, and 14 bases lay between the germline ends. Germline V CDR1 and CDR2: SGHVS, FNYEAQ. The CDR3 consists of 16 residues. The data stem from a study of vaccination and CD4 T cells after COVID-19. Overall study context: Overlapping spike peptides of SARS-CoV-2, HCoV-NL63, HCoV-OC43 and HCoV-229E stimulated the cells.

Cultured CD4+ T cells had their DNA profiled by the Oncomine TCR Beta short-read assay. MiXCR, run by TCRdb on the PCR reads, gives a single entry per CDR3 protein. The sample records 15,000 to 20,000 distinct CDR3 sequences, roughly 50% being singletons. The treatment: roughly 10-day PBMC culture with coronavirus spike peptide pools or control peptides (ViraFEST assay). ViraFEST expanded antigen-specific T cells with peptide pools, then sequenced TCRs. Cell culture was performed with roughly 1.8 million PBMCs per well in the presence of about 11 IU/ml IL-2 and 7.5 to 10 ug/ml peptide pools. This clonotype originated in a human donor who had recovered from COVID-19. The rearrangement links TRBV7-6 to TRBJ2-3; D gene uncertain. Source: CD4+ T cells from blood, cultured in vitro, taken before SARS-CoV-2 vaccination. The CDR3 loop is CASSLRSAANTDTQYF. As DNA, the CDR3 is TGTGCCAGCAGCTTACGCTCTGCAGCTAACACAGATACGCAGTATTTT.